This TCR beta chain originates from a study of T cells in women clearing cervical HPV infection. For the study at large: Women with histologically confirmed HPV16-related CIN3 or worse, 2 with invasive cancer, served as cases. Case blood was drawn when the lesion was first found; control blood after infection became undetectable.

Study-level findings and limits: Richness differences could reflect unmeasured T-cell content per sample. Richness plus V gene abundances separated cases from controls with AUC over 0.8.

As regards this clone: As yet, its antigen is unknown. The CDR3 extends 3 residues past the end of the read, so its final part is completed from the germline J gene.

The data were produced by immunoSEQ multiplex PCR, yet TCRdb's version contains in-frame clones alone and is incomplete. This repertoire includes 35,000 to 45,000 clones. The germline CDR1 and CDR2 sequences are SNHLY and FYNNEI. The CDR3 is made up of 14 amino acids. Trimming removed 8 bases at V and 7 bases at J, with 17 bases between. The sample consisted of blood buffy coat. The V call is TRBV2, the J call TRBJ2-2, with a weak D call TRBD2 (6 bases). This receptor was identified in a woman aged 18 to 69 with a cervical HPV16 infection that either progressed to CIN3+ or cleared (not recorded which). The sequenced CDR3 bases are TGTGCCAGCGGGTTTCAGGCGGGAATCGGGGAG. Encoded protein: CASGFQAGIGE. The entire CDR3 reads CASGFQAGIGELFF.